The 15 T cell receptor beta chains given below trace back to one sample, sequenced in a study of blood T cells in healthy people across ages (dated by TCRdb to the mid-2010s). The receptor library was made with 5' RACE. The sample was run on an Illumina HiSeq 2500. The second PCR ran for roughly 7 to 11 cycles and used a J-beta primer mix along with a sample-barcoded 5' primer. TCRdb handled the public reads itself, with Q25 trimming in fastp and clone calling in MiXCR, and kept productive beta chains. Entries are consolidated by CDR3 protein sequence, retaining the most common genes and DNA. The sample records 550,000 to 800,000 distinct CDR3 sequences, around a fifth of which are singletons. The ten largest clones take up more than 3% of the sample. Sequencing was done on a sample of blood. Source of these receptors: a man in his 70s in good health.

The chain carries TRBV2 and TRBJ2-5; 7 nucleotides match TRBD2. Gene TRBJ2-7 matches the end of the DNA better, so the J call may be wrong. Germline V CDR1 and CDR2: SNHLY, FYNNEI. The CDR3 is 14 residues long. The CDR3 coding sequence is TGTGCCAGCAGGGAGACTAGCTTAGCGCACGAGCAGTACTTC. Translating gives CASRETSLAHEQYF.

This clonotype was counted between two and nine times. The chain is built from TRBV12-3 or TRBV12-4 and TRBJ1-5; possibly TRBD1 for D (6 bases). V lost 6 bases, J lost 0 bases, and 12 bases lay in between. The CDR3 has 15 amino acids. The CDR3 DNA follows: TGTGCCAGCAGAGCAAGGGGGAATAGCAATCAGCCCCAGCATTTT. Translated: CASRARGNSNQPQHF.

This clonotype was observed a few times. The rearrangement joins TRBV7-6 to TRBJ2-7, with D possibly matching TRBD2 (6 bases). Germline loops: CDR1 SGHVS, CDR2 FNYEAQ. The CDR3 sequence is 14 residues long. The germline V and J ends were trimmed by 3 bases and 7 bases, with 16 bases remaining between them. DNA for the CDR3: TGTGCCAGCAGCTTCCGGGACTCCTCTAGTGAGCAGTACTTC. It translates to CASSFRDSSSEQYF.

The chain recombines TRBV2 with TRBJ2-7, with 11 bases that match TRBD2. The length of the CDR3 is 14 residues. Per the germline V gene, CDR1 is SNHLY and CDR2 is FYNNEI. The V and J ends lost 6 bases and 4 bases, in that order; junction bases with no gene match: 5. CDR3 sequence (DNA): TGTGCCAGCAGGTTCACTAGCGGGAGTTACGAGCAGTACTTC. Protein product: CASRFTSGSYEQYF.

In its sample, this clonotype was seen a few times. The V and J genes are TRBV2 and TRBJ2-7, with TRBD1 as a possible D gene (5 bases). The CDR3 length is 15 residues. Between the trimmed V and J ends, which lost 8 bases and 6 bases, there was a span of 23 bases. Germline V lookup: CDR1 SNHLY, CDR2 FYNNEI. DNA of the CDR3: TGTGCCAGCGCAGCTGAGACATCAGGGCTCGGCGAGCAGTACTTC. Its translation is CASAAETSGLGEQYF.

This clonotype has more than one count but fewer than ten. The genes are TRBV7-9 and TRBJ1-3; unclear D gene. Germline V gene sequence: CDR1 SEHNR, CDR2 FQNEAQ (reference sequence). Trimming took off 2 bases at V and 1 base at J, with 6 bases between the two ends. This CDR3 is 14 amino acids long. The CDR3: CASSLKQSGNTIYF. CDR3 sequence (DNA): TGTGCCAGCAGCTTAAAGCAATCTGGAAACACCATATATTTT.

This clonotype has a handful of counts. The CDR3 loop is CSVEEWRQGADGYTF. In DNA, the CDR3 is TGCAGCGTTGAAGAGTGGCGCCAGGGAGCGGATGGCTACACCTTC. The chain carries TRBV29-1 and TRBJ1-2, with D possibly TRBD1 on 5 matching bases. Trimming took 0 bases from V and 6 from J, leaving 17 bases between them. In germline, CDR1 is SQVTM, CDR2 ANQGSEA. The CDR3 covers 15 residues.

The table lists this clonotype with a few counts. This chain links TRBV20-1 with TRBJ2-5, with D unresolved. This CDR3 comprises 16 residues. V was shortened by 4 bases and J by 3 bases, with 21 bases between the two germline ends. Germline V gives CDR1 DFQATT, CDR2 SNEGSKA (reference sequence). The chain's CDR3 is CSAIPLPNLAEETQYF. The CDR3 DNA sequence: TGCAGTGCTATCCCCCTCCCAAACTTGGCCGAAGAGACCCAGTACTTC.

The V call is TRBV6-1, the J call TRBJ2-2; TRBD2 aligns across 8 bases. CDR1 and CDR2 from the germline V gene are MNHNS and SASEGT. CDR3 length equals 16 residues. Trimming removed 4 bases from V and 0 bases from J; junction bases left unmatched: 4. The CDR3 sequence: CASSVAGKANTGELFF. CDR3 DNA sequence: TGTGCCAGCAGTGTAGCGGGGAAAGCGAACACCGGGGAGCTGTTTTTT.

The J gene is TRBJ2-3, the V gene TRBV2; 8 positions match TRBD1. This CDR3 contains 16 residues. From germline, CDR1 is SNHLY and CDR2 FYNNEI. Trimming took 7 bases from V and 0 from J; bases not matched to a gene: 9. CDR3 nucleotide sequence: TGTGCCAGCACTCGAGGACAGGGAGGCAGCACAGATACGCAGTATTTT. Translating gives CASTRGQGGSTDTQYF. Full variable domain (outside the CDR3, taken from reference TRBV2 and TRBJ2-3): EPEVTQTPSHQVTQMGQEVILRCVPISNHLYFYWYRQILGQKVEFLVSFYNNEISEKSEIFDDQFSVERPDGSNFTLKIRSTKLEDSAMYFCASTRGQGGSTDTQYFGPGTRLTVL.

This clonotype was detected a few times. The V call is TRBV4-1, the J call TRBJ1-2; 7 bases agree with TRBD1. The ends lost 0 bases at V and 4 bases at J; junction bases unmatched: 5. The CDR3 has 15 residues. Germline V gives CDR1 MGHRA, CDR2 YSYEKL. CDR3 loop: CASSQDPRDSYGYTF. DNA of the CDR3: TGCGCCAGCAGCCAAGACCCCCGGGACAGCTATGGCTACACCTTC.

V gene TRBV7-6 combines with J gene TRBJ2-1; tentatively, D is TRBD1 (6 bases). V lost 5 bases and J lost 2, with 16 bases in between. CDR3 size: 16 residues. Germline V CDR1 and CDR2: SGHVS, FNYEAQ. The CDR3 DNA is TGTGCCAGCAGCACTTATACAGGGATCGCCTACAATGAGCAGTTCTTC. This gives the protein CASSTYTGIAYNEQFF.

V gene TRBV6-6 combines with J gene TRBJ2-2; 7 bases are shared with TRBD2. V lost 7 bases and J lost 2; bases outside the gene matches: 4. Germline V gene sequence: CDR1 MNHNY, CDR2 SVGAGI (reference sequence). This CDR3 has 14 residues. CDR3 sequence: CASNRGVNTGELFF. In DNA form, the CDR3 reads TGTGCCAGCAACCGGGGGGTTAACACCGGGGAGCTGTTTTTT.

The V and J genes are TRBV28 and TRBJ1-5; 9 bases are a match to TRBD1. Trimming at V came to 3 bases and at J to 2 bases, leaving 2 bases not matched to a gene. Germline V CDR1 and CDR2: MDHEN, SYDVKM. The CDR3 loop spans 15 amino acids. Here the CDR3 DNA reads TGTGCCAGCAGTTTTTGGACAGGGGGCAATCAGCCCCAGCATTTT. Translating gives CASSFWTGGNQPQHF.

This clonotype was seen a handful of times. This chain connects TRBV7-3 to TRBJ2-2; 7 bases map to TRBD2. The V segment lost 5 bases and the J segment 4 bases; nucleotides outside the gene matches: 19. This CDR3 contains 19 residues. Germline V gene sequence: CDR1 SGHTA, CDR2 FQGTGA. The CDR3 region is CASSLHFRGREDGTGELFF. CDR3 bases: TGTGCCAGCAGCCTCCATTTTCGCGGGAGAGAGGACGGCACCGGGGAGCTGTTTTTT.